One T cell receptor beta chain is described in this entry. Its antigen is not known. This sequence may be a read error, since a much larger clone differs from it by one base. This specimen belongs to a study of blood T cells in healthy people across ages. Study observations and caveats: Roughly linear age-related decline in beta diversity appeared, significant by age around 40.

Using a J-beta primer mix together with a sample-barcoded 5' primer, a second PCR was run for about 6 to 12 cycles. Via MiXCR, TCRdb re-called the 5' RACE reads, giving one row per CDR3 protein. The sample records 1.5 million to 2 million distinct CDR3 sequences, almost 35% being singletons. The CDR3 is made up of 13 amino acids. CDR1 is SGHTA and CDR2 is FQGNSA in the germline V gene. Sequencing was done on a sample of blood. This TCR came from a woman younger than 45 in good health. This chain joins TRBV7-2 and TRBJ2-7, with a possible D match to TRBD1 (6 bases). DNA of the CDR3: TGTGCCGGCAGCTATGGACAGTCCTACGAGCAGTACTTC. It translates to CAGSYGQSYEQYF.